The T cell receptor beta chain under discussion was sequenced for a study of tumor-infiltrating lymphocytes in primary liver carcinoma. For this clonotype: At one of its ends the junction is not consistent with the germline gene, which may arise from a read error.

Co-extraction of both nucleic acids (RNA and DNA) used roughly 19-33 mg of unsorted bulk tissue. Sampling was performed at five separate regions of each tumor. Germline V gene data show CDR1 as SGHNT and CDR2 as YENEEA. This CDR3 has 18 residues. With a constant-region primer, TCR beta cDNA was made from about 0.55 ug of total RNA. Researchers made the TCR beta libraries by running three nested multiplex PCR rounds with slightly modified ARM-PCR. Running nine to ten cycles apiece, the first two PCR rounds relied on TRBV1-TRBV30 forward primers together with a C-beta reverse primer. One entry per CDR3 protein results from TCRdb running MiXCR on the multiplex PCR reads. The profile shows around 78,000 distinct CDR3 sequences, 71% of them singletons.

The chain has TRBV11-3 and TRBJ2-3, with 13 bases identical to TRBD2. Material for sequencing was liver tumor tissue from sampling region 4. Subset meaning: tumor region T4, right-lateral pole. The receptor was derived from a woman in her sixties or seventies with primary liver carcinoma and hepatitis B virus infection. The CDR3 DNA reads TGTGTCAGCAGCTTAGGACTAGCGGGAGCTCTAACCACAGGTACGCAGTATTTT. Translating gives CVSSLGLAGALTTGTQYF.